Ten or more counts support the clone carrying this T cell receptor beta chain. There were TCR beta CDR3 regions amplified from RNA transcripts. A set of HTBI primers served as the primers for a first-round RT-PCR of the TCR CDR3. TCRdb recomputed calls from the multiplex PCR reads with MiXCR, one row per CDR3 protein. The profile shows some 380,000 distinct CDR3 sequences, roughly 13% of them singletons. The study left out patients who had uncontrolled infection, other autoimmune disease, pregnancy or lactation. Orbital computed tomography and thyroid ultrasound, together with serum TRAb and thyroxine and clinical symptoms, were used for diagnoses. The study collected blood at first hyperthyroidism diagnosis, before any ophthalmopathy symptoms arose. This entry is derived from a study of T cells in Graves' hyperthyroidism and ophthalmopathy. Sequencing was done on a sample of blood. This clonotype originated in a man aged 30 to 45 with Graves' hyperthyroidism that later progressed to Graves' ophthalmopathy.

Here the CDR3 DNA reads TGTGCCAGCAGTGTGGCAGGGGGCCGCGAGACCCAGTACTTC. Translating it yields CASSVAGGRETQYF. The gene calls are TRBV6-1 and TRBJ2-5; TRBD1 agrees at 8 bases. The germline CDR1 and CDR2 sequences are MNHNS and SASEGT. The CDR3 has 14 residues. V trimming: 4 bases; J trimming: 5 bases; junction bases outside the gene matches: 6.